Each of the 17 T cell receptor beta chains below was sequenced from the same sample in a study of regulatory T cells in long-lasting Graves disease. Construction of the TCR beta libraries employed iRepertoire HTBI primers in conjunction with Arm-PCR of CDR3 regions. Each CDR3 protein is one row after TCRdb ran MiXCR on the multiplex PCR reads. Counted here are some 400,000 distinct CDR3 sequences, more than 13% occurring once; the ten biggest clones make up approximately 16%. The time point: newly diagnosed GD, antithyroid drugs for less than 3 months. PBMCs provided the RNA from which the TCR library was made. The data were also submitted as part of a second study, on T cells in Graves' hyperthyroidism and ophthalmopathy.

The source was peripheral blood mononuclear cells (PBMCs), collected at new diagnosis, from a patient treated with antithyroid drugs. Receptor source: a woman in her twenties or thirties with Graves disease.

This clonotype was counted a few times. V and J are TRBV27 and TRBJ2-5, with 10 bases that match TRBD2. CDR1 and CDR2 from the germline V gene are MNHEY and SMNVEV (reference sequence). V was pared by 3 bases and J by 5 bases, with 6 bases of the junction left unmatched. This CDR3 has 15 amino acids. The CDR3 coding sequence is TGTGCCAGCAGTTTTCGGGCTAGCGGGAGTGAGACCCAGTACTTC. Amino acids: CASSFRASGSETQYF.

This clonotype was detected only a few times. The chain has TRBV24-1 and TRBJ2-1; D may be TRBD2 (6 bases). The CDR3 length is 14 residues. Germline values: CDR1 KGHDR, CDR2 SFDVKD. V lost 4 bases and J lost 6, with 12 bases in between. CDR3 protein: CATSDRGLPNEQFF. The CDR3 nucleotides read TGTGCCACCAGTGACAGAGGACTACCCAATGAGCAGTTCTTC.

For this clonotype: This may come from a read error, since a much larger clone is one base off. V and J are TRBV18 and TRBJ2-1; D is undetermined. Looked up from germline, CDR1 is KGHSH and CDR2 is LQKENI. V gave up 3 bases and J gave up 10 bases, with 10 bases separating them. CDR3 length: 12 amino acids. The CDR3 spells CASSPQSNEQFF. CDR3 bases: TGTGCCAGCTCACCTCAGTCCAACGAGCAGTTCTTC.

This clonotype was counted between two and nine times. The CDR3: CSVEAASGSVKETQYF. The CDR3, as DNA: TGCAGCGTTGAAGCGGCTAGCGGGAGCGTTAAAGAGACCCAGTACTTC. The chain combines TRBV29-1 with TRBJ2-5; 10 bases fit TRBD2. V lost 1 base, J lost 3 bases, and 8 bases stayed unmatched. The V gene's germline CDR1 is SQVTM and CDR2 ANQGSEA. The CDR3 runs to 16 residues.

The sample holds many counts of this clonotype. The V and J genes are TRBV10-3 and TRBJ2-5; possible D gene TRBD2, 6 bases. V dropped 10 bases and J dropped 1 base, with 19 bases sitting between them. Germline loops: CDR1 ENHRY, CDR2 SYGVKD. The CDR3 is made up of 15 amino acids. The CDR3 protein is CATCPGGRLQETQYF. The CDR3 DNA follows: TGTGCCACTTGCCCTGGGGGGAGGCTCCAAGAGACCCAGTACTTC.

The chain links TRBV9 to TRBJ1-2; 9 bases map to TRBD1. The V segment lost 0 bases and the J segment 3 bases; nucleotides outside the gene matches: 3. The CDR3 runs to 15 residues. Germline V gene data show CDR1 as SGDLS and CDR2 as YYNGEE. The CDR3 region has the DNA TGTGCCAGCAGCGTAGAGGGACAGGGATACTATGGCTACACCTTC. Amino acids: CASSVEGQGYYGYTF.

Details on this clonotype: A much more abundant neighbour one base away suggests this may be a read error. The chain carries TRBV7-2 and TRBJ1-4, with TRBD1 identical over 9 bases. This CDR3 is built from 15 residues. Germline CDR1 reads SGHTA; CDR2 reads FQGNSA. This CDR3 reads CASSSTGGTNEKLSF. Written as DNA, the CDR3 is TGTGCCAGCAGCTCTACAGGGGGCACTAATGAAAAACTGTCTTTT.

This clonotype was counted a few times. A clone one base away is much larger, so this may be a read error. The chain couples TRBV6-1 to TRBJ1-1; D may be TRBD1 (5 bases). This CDR3 is built from 11 residues. The V gene's germline CDR1 is MNHNS and CDR2 SASEGT. CDR3 nucleotides: TGTGCCGGCAGCTATGACAGTAGGGCTTTCTTT. Encoded protein: CAGSYDSRAFF.

This clonotype showed up many times. Here the CDR3 DNA reads TGCAGTGCTAGAGATCTCCAGTCCAGCTACGAGCAGTACTTC. Its translation is CSARDLQSSYEQYF. J is TRBJ2-7 and V is TRBV20-1; D unresolved. The CDR3 totals 14 residues. V lost 0 bases and J lost 3, with 12 bases in between. Germline V gives CDR1 DFQATT, CDR2 SNEGSKA (reference sequence).

In this sample, this clonotype turned up many times. V is TRBV2 and J is TRBJ1-2, with 12 bases matching TRBD1. Germline trimming cut 7 bases from V and 7 bases from J; bases unmatched to any gene: 7. Germline V gene lookup returns CDR1 SNHLY and CDR2 FYNNEI. The CDR3 runs 14 residues. For the CDR3, the DNA is TGTGCCAGCACTTACCGGGACAGGGGGCTTGGCTACACCTTC. Protein sequence: CASTYRDRGLGYTF.

This sequence joins TRBV14 and TRBJ2-4; D ambiguous. The end of the DNA fits TRBJ2-5 better, so the J call may be wrong. CDR1 is SGHDN and CDR2 is FVKESK in the germline V gene. There are 14 residues in the CDR3. CDR3 residues: CASSQEVEVETQYF. The CDR3 DNA sequence: TGTGCCAGCAGCCAAGAGGTCGAGGTGGAGACCCAGTACTTC.

This clonotype was recorded at least ten times. This rearrangement joins TRBV6-2 or TRBV6-3 to TRBJ2-4; D possibly corresponds to TRBD2 (6 bases). Germline V gene sequence: CDR1 MNHEY, CDR2 SVGEGT. Trimming stripped 4 bases from V and 8 bases from J, with 18 bases between. The CDR3 is 15 residues long. CDR3 DNA sequence: TGTGCCAGCAGTTCCGCGGATAGCGGATGGGACATTCAGTACTTC. Encoded protein: CASSSADSGWDIQYF.

This clonotype appeared many times. The chain has TRBV20-1 and TRBJ2-7; 8 nucleotides match TRBD2. From germline, CDR1 is DFQATT and CDR2 SNEGSKA (reference sequence). With 3 bases clipped from V and 0 bases from J, the junction kept 16 bases outside the gene matches. CDR3 length: 18 amino acids. CDR3 nucleotides: TGCAGTGCTAGGGGTTCTAGCGGGCCTACCGCTAGCTCCTACGAGCAGTACTTC. Amino acids: CSARGSSGPTASSYEQYF.

This clonotype came up many times. V gene TRBV12-3 or TRBV12-4 combines with J gene TRBJ2-7; D unclear. The V gene lost 3 bases and the J gene lost 4 bases, with 7 bases spanning the gap. This CDR3 is 12 amino acids long. The chain's CDR3 is CASSFSPYEQYF. In DNA, the CDR3 is TGTGCCAGCAGTTTTAGCCCGTACGAGCAGTACTTC.

The chain uses TRBV29-1 and TRBJ2-3; TRBD2 agrees at 9 bases. Per the germline V gene, CDR1 is SQVTM and CDR2 is ANQGSEA. This CDR3 has 16 residues. V shed 6 bases and J 1 base; nucleotides not matched to a gene: 11. The CDR3 bases are TGCAGCGTAACCGGGGGGCGGGAGGGACGCACAGATACGCAGTATTTT. Translation: CSVTGGREGRTDTQYF.

This clonotype was seen many times. The chain links TRBV4-1 to TRBJ2-1, with TRBD2 matching over 10 bases. This CDR3 contains 16 residues. J was trimmed by 5 bases and V by 4 bases; bases with no gene match: 8. In germline, CDR1 is MGHRA, CDR2 YSYEKL. DNA of the CDR3: TGCGCCAGCAGCCCTCGAGGAGCGGGAGGGGACAATGAGCAGTTCTTC. Amino acids: CASSPRGAGGDNEQFF.

This clonotype was found a few times. The V call is TRBV6-1, the J call TRBJ1-1, with D perhaps matching TRBD1 (5 bases). The germline gives CDR1 MNHNS, CDR2 SASEGT. This CDR3 comprises 13 residues. V was shortened by 5 bases and J by 3 bases, with 10 bases between the two germline ends. The DNA for the CDR3 is TGTGCCAGCAGTACCCAGGGAGACACTGAAGCTTTCTTT. Its translation: CASSTQGDTEAFF.